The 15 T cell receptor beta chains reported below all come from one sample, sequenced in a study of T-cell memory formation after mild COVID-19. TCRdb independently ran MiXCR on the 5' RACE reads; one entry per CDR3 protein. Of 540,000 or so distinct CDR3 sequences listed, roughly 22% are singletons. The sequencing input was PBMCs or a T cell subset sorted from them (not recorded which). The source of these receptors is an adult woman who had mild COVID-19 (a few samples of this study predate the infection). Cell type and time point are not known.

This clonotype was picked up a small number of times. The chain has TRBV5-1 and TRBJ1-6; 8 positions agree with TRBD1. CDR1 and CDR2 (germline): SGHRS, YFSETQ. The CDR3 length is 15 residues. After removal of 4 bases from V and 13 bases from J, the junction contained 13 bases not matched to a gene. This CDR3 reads CASSGRDRLLDPLHF. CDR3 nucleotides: TGCGCCAGCAGCGGCAGGGACAGGCTCCTTGATCCCCTCCACTTT. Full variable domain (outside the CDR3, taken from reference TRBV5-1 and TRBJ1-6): KAGVTQTPRYLIKTRGQQVTLSCSPISGHRSVSWYQQTPGQGLQFLFEYFSETQRNKGNFPGRFSGRQFSNSRSEMNVSTLELGDSALYLCASSGRDRLLDPLHFGNGTRLTVT.

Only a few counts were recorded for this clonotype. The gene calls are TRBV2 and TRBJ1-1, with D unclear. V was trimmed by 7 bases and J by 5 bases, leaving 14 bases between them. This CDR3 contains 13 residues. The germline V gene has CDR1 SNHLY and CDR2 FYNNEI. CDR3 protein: CASNPGRDTEAFF. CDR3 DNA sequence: TGTGCCAGCAACCCCGGGAGAGATACTGAAGCTTTCTTT. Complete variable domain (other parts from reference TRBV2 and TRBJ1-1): EPEVTQTPSHQVTQMGQEVILRCVPISNHLYFYWYRQILGQKVEFLVSFYNNEISEKSEIFDDQFSVERPDGSNFTLKIRSTKLEDSAMYFCASNPGRDTEAFFGQGTRLTVV.

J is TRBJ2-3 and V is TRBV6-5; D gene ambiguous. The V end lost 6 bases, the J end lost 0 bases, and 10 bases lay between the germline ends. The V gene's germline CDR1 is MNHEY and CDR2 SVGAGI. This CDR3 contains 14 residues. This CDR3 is CASRSGTSTDTQYF. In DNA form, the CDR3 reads TGTGCCAGCAGATCAGGCACTAGCACAGATACGCAGTATTTT.

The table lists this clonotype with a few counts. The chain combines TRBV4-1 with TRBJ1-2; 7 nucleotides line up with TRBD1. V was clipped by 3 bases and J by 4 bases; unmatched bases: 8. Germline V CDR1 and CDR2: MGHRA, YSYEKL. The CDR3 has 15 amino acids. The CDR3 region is CASSQTGLLSYGYTF. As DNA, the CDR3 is TGCGCCAGCAGCCAGACAGGGCTCCTTAGCTATGGCTACACCTTC.

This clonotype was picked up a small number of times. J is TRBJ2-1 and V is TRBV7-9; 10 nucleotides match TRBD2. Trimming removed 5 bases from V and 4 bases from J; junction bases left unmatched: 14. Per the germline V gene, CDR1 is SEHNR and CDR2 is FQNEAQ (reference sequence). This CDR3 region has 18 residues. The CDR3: CASSPRRSGRTMYNEQFF. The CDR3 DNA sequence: TGTGCCAGCAGCCCCCGGCGTAGCGGGAGGACGATGTACAATGAGCAGTTCTTC.

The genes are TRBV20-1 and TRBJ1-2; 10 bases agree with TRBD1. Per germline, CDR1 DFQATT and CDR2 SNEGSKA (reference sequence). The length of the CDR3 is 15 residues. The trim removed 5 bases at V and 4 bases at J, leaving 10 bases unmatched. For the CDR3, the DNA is TGCAGTGCTCCTAACCGGGACAGGGGCACCTATGGCTACACCTTC. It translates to CSAPNRDRGTYGYTF.

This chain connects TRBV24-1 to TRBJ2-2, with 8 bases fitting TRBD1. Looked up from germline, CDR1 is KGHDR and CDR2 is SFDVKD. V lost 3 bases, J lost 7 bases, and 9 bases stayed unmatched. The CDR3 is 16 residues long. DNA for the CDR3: TGTGCCACCAGTGATCCCGGGACAGGTGTGTTCGGGGAGCTGTTTTTT. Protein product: CATSDPGTGVFGELFF.

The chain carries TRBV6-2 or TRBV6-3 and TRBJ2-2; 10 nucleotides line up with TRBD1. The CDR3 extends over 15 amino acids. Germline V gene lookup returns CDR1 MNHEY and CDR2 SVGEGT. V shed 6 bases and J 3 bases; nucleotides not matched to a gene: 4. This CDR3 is CASRTGTGDTGELFF. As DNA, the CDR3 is TGTGCCAGCAGAACCGGGACAGGGGACACCGGGGAGCTGTTTTTT.

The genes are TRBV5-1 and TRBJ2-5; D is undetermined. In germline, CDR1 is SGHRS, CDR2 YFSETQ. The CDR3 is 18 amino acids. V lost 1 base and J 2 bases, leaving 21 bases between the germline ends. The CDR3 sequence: CASSLIPRLGSRQETQYF. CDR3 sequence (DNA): TGCGCCAGCAGCTTGATACCAAGGCTCGGCAGCAGGCAAGAGACCCAGTACTTC.

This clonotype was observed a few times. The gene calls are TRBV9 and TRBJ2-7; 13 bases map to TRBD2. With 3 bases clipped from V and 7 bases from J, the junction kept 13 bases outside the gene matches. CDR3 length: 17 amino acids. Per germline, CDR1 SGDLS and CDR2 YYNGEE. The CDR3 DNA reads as TGTGCCAGCAGCGCGACTAGCGGGAGGCCCCCCATGGGAGAGCAGTACTTC. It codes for CASSATSGRPPMGEQYF.

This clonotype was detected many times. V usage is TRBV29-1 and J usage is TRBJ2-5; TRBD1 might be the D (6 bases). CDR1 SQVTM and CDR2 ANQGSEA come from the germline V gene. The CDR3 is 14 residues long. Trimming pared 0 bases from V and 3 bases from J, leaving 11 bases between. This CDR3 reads CSVEDYHREETQYF. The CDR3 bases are TGCAGCGTTGAAGATTACCACAGGGAAGAGACCCAGTACTTC.

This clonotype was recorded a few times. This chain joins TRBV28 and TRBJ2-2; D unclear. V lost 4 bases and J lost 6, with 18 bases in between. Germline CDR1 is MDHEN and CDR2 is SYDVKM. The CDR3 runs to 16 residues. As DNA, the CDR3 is TGTGCCAGCAGTTCTCCAGGCGGCAAGCCCCCCGGGGAGCTGTTTTTT. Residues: CASSSPGGKPPGELFF.

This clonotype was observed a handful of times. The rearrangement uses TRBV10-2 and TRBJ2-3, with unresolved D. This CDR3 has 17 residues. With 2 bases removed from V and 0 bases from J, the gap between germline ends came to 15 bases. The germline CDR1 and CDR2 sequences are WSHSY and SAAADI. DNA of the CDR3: TGCGCCAGCAGTGAGGCGATCTTACTCTTTAGCACAGATACGCAGTATTTT. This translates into CASSEAILLFSTDTQYF.

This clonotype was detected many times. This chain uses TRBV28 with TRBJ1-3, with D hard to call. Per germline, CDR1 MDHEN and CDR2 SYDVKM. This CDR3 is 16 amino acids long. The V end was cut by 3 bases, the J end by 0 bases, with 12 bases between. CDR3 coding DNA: TGTGCCAGCAGTTTTGACCCGGCGAGCTCTGGAAACACCATATATTTT. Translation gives CASSFDPASSGNTIYF.

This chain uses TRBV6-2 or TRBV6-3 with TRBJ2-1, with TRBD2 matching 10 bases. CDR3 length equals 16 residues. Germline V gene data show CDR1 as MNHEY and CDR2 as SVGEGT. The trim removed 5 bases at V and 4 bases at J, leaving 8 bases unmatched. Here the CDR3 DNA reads TGTGCCAGCAGTCCTTCAGCGGGGGGGATGTACAATGAGCAGTTCTTC. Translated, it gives CASSPSAGGMYNEQFF.